Each of the 18 T cell receptor beta chains below was sequenced from the same sample in a study of T-cell memory formation after mild COVID-19. TCRdb called the 5' RACE reads again in MiXCR, with one record for every CDR3 protein. Of 120,000 to 150,000 distinct CDR3 sequences in the sample, under 7% were seen once. The sample comprised PBMCs or a T cell subset sorted from them (not recorded which). The receptors originated from an adult woman who had mild COVID-19 (a few samples of this study predate the infection). Cell type and time point are not known.

The chain recombines TRBV5-1 with TRBJ1-1; no clear D gene. CDR3 length equals 15 residues. Germline assignment: CDR1 SGHRS and CDR2 YFSETQ. Deletions cut 4 bases from V and 2 bases from J, with 15 bases between. CDR3 amino acids: CASSPRLKENTEAFF. The CDR3 DNA reads as TGCGCCAGCAGCCCTAGATTGAAAGAAAACACTGAAGCTTTCTTT.

The genes are TRBV5-6 and TRBJ2-5; possible D gene TRBD1, 5 bases. The CDR3 is made up of 14 amino acids. Trimming pared 2 bases from V and 3 bases from J, leaving 11 bases between. The germline gives CDR1 SGHDT, CDR2 YYEEEE. Here the CDR3 DNA reads TGTGCCAGCAGCTTTGGGGCAATAGAAGAGACCCAGTACTTC. Protein sequence: CASSFGAIEETQYF.

This clonotype showed up many times. V and J are TRBV5-1 and TRBJ2-4; 7 positions agree with TRBD1. CDR3 size: 14 residues. With 4 bases clipped from V and 5 bases from J, the junction kept 6 bases outside the gene matches. CDR1 is SGHRS, CDR2 YFSETQ, per germline. CDR3 in amino acids: CASSPTTGQNIQYF. DNA of the CDR3: TGCGCCAGCAGCCCTACGACAGGGCAAAACATTCAGTACTTC.

The sample holds many counts of this clonotype. This sequence joins TRBV12-3 or TRBV12-4 and TRBJ1-2; D perhaps matches TRBD1 (5 bases). This CDR3 region has 13 residues. V shed 6 bases and J shed 8 bases, with 16 bases lying between them. Here the CDR3 reads CASRGLSRDGYTF. DNA of the CDR3: TGTGCCAGCAGAGGTCTTTCCAGGGACGGCTACACCTTC.

The rearrangement uses TRBV5-1 and TRBJ2-5; possibly TRBD1 or TRBD2 for D (6 bases each). With 1 base removed from V and 3 bases from J, the gap between germline ends came to 10 bases. Per germline, CDR1 SGHRS and CDR2 YFSETQ. The CDR3 runs to 14 residues. The CDR3 sequence is CASSLWGAEETQYF. The DNA of the CDR3 is TGCGCCAGCAGCTTGTGGGGGGCTGAAGAGACCCAGTACTTC.

This clonotype was detected only a few times. The chain uses TRBV11-2 and TRBJ2-7; D possibly uses TRBD1 or TRBD2 (5 bases each). The CDR3 consists of 14 residues. Trimming removed 3 bases at V and 4 bases at J, with 13 bases between. CDR1 is SGHAT and CDR2 is FQNNGV in the germline V gene. This CDR3 reads CASSLEPGLYEQYF. Written as DNA, the CDR3 is TGTGCCAGCAGCTTGGAGCCGGGGCTTTACGAGCAGTACTTC.

The sample holds many counts of this clonotype. This sequence joins TRBV24-1 and TRBJ2-7, with 14 positions matching TRBD2. The germline V gene has CDR1 KGHDR and CDR2 SFDVKD. V trimming: 4 bases; J trimming: 4 bases; junction bases outside the gene matches: 11. The CDR3 contains 18 residues. The CDR3 spells CATSENPGLAGEQYEQYF. In DNA, the CDR3 is TGTGCCACCAGTGAAAACCCGGGACTAGCGGGAGAGCAATACGAGCAGTACTTC.

This chain joins TRBV7-9 and TRBJ2-7, with TRBD2 identical over 8 bases. The CDR3 has 14 amino acids. With V trimmed by 1 base and J by 6 bases, 5 bases remained unmatched. CDR1 SEHNR and CDR2 FQNEAQ come from the germline V gene (reference sequence). The CDR3 DNA reads TGTGCCAGCAGCTTAGACGGGAGGGCGGCCGAGCAGTACTTC. Encoded protein: CASSLDGRAAEQYF.

This clonotype has at least ten counts. The rearrangement joins TRBV4-2 to TRBJ2-1, with TRBD2 identical over 9 bases. Trimming cost V 1 base and J 2 bases; bases outside gene matches: 9. From germline, CDR1 is LGHNA and CDR2 YNFKEQ. The CDR3 contains 18 residues. This chain's CDR3 is CASSQGVAGAFTYNEQFF. The CDR3 bases are TGTGCCAGCAGCCAAGGGGTAGCGGGAGCTTTCACCTACAATGAGCAGTTCTTC.

This clonotype was seen repeatedly, ten times or more. This chain connects TRBV5-1 to TRBJ1-4, with TRBD1 matching 7 bases. Looked up from germline, CDR1 is SGHRS and CDR2 is YFSETQ. The V and J ends lost 4 bases and 8 bases, in that order; junction bases with no gene match: 23. The CDR3 sequence is 19 residues long. The CDR3: CASSPTRGTVPNREEKLFF. The CDR3 DNA sequence: TGCGCCAGCAGCCCTACCCGCGGGACAGTCCCGAACAGGGAGGAAAAACTGTTTTTT.

This clonotype was observed a few times. This chain uses TRBV5-1 with TRBJ2-7; D not certain. Germline V lookup: CDR1 SGHRS, CDR2 YFSETQ. V shed 0 bases and J shed 1 base, with 17 bases lying between them. CDR3 length: 17 residues. CDR3 in amino acids: CASSLAGLTKVSYEQYF. CDR3 nucleotide sequence: TGCGCCAGCAGCTTGGCCGGTCTGACGAAAGTTTCCTACGAGCAGTACTTC.

This clonotype was seen a handful of times. V usage is TRBV7-8 and J usage is TRBJ2-3; TRBD2 matches at 7 bases. There are 15 residues in the CDR3. The germline V gene has CDR1 SGHVS and CDR2 FQNEAQ. Unmatched junction bases numbered 5, after V lost 5 bases and J lost 0 bases. The CDR3 spells CASSRPSGSTDTQYF. CDR3 coding DNA: TGTGCCAGCAGCCGTCCTAGCGGAAGCACAGATACGCAGTATTTT. The whole variable domain, remainder taken from reference TRBV7-8 and TRBJ2-3, is GAGVSQSPRYKVAKRGQDVALRCDPISGHVSLFWYQQALGQGPEFLTYFQNEAQLDKSGLPSDRFFAERPEGSVSTLKIQRTQQEDSAVYLCASSRPSGSTDTQYFGPGTRLTVL.

This clonotype was recorded at least ten times. The CDR3 spells CASSYGRWYEQYF. The CDR3 region has the DNA TGTGCCAGCAGTTATGGGAGGTGGTACGAGCAGTACTTC. This chain connects TRBV6-5 to TRBJ2-7; maybe TRBD2 (6 bases). The CDR3 runs 13 residues. The germline V gene has CDR1 MNHEY and CDR2 SVGAGI. V was clipped by 3 bases and J by 4 bases, with 10 bases between them.

This chain joins TRBV7-9 and TRBJ1-1, with no clear D. V was cut by 4 bases and J by 8 bases, with 8 bases left in between. This CDR3 contains 11 residues. The germline V gene has CDR1 SEHNR and CDR2 FQNEAQ (reference sequence). The CDR3 spells CASSSRSEAFF. DNA for the CDR3: TGTGCCAGCAGCTCGAGGTCAGAAGCTTTCTTT.

This clonotype was seen more than once but under ten times. V is TRBV10-3 and J is TRBJ2-1, with 10 bases fitting TRBD2. From germline, CDR1 is ENHRY and CDR2 SYGVKD. Losses at the gene ends were 11 bases for V and 5 bases for J; bases not matched to a gene: 9. This CDR3 contains 14 residues. The CDR3 is CASSTSGSHNEQFF. The CDR3 coding sequence is TGTGCCTCCTCGACTAGCGGGTCCCACAATGAGCAGTTCTTC.

This clonotype was found a few times. The chain is built from TRBV20-1 and TRBJ2-1; D is uncertain. V was shortened by 5 bases and J by 9 bases, with 14 bases between the two germline ends. The CDR3 has 12 residues. Germline assignment: CDR1 DFQATT and CDR2 SNEGSKA (reference sequence). CDR3 nucleotide sequence: TGCAGTGCTCCGGACCAGAGACGTGAGCAGTTCTTC. It yields the protein CSAPDQRREQFF.

This clonotype showed up many times. V usage is TRBV7-2 and J usage is TRBJ2-1, with TRBD1 matching 7 bases. Trimming cost V 8 bases and J 4 bases; bases outside gene matches: 8. The CDR3 totals 14 residues. The germline CDR1 and CDR2 sequences are SGHTA and FQGNSA. The DNA for the CDR3 is TGTGCCAGCTCCCGGGACAGCCTATACAATGAGCAGTTCTTC. Its protein is CASSRDSLYNEQFF.

This clonotype appeared many times. The chain links TRBV12-3 or TRBV12-4 to TRBJ1-1, with D possibly matching TRBD1 (6 bases). The V gene lost 3 bases and the J gene lost 1 base, with 9 bases spanning the gap. This CDR3 is built from 14 residues. CDR3 in amino acids: CASSLRTANTEAFF. The CDR3, as DNA: TGTGCCAGCAGTTTGCGGACAGCGAACACTGAAGCTTTCTTT.